The sequence of this T cell receptor beta chain was determined in a study of T cell responses to AZD1222 COVID-19 vaccine. Using immunoSEQ multiplex PCR, the repertoire was profiled, and TCRdb retains in-frame clones only, with some absent. This table has more than 150,000 clones, approximately 94% appearing once. Germline-derived CDR1 and CDR2 are SGDLS and YYNGEE. J lost 7 bases, V lost 3 bases, and 6 bases had no gene match. The CDR3 is 15 amino acids. The clonotype originates from an adult in good health. V is TRBV9 and J is TRBJ2-1, with 11 bases fitting TRBD1. The specimen comprised peripheral blood, sampled on day 0 of AZD1222 vaccination. The CDR3 nucleotides are TGTGCCAGCAGCGCGGGACAGGGGGTGAGGAATGAGCAGTTCTTC. It codes for CASSAGQGVRNEQFF.